The 24 T cell receptor beta chains presented below share a single source sample, sequenced in a study of CD8+ T cells in alopecia areata listed by TCRdb under 2018. What the treatment or condition label conveys for this sample: oral pan-JAK inhibitor, 5-10 mg twice daily. The library was produced with the immunoSEQ multiplex PCR assay. RNA was extracted from all samples and reverse transcribed into cDNA as template for TCR sequencing. This is the immuneACCESS table as TCRdb keeps it, with only in-frame sequences that have V and J called. A part of the clones is gone; compared with another copy, unresolved V genes explain less than half, and the rest is unexplained. This sample gives 150,000 to 200,000 clones in total; roughly three fifths of them show up just once. Roughly 1.3% of the sample rests with the top ten. This specimen consisted of CD4+ T cells sorted from blood, obtained around week 50, from a patient treated with tofacitinib. The source is a human donor with alopecia areata.

This sequence joins TRBV29-1 and TRBJ2-2; 13 bases line up with TRBD2. Trimming took 6 bases from V and 4 from J; bases not matched to a gene: 5. Germline V gene sequence: CDR1 SQVTM, CDR2 ANQGSEA. CDR3 length: 15 amino acids. In DNA form, the CDR3 reads TGCAGCGTGTCGACTAGCGGGGGGCCCACCGGGGAGCTGTTTTTT. Amino acid sequence: CSVSTSGGPTGELFF.

This chain joins TRBV5-1 and TRBJ1-2; weak D call: TRBD1 (5 bases). Germline V gene data show CDR1 as SGHRS and CDR2 as YFSETQ. The V end was cut by 4 bases, the J end by 4 bases, with 17 bases between. The length of the CDR3 is 15 residues. CDR3 in DNA: TGCGCCAGCAGCCCGGAGGGGCAGAACCCCTATGGCTACACCTTC. Its translation is CASSPEGQNPYGYTF.

The chain is built from TRBV19 and TRBJ1-1; no definite D call. This CDR3 spans 15 amino acids. From germline, CDR1 is LNHDA and CDR2 SQIVND (reference sequence). The germline V and J ends were trimmed by 1 base and 1 base, with 10 bases remaining between them. CDR3 DNA sequence: TGTGCCAGTAGTATAGTTCGGTTGGAGAACACTGAAGCTTTCTTT. Its protein product is CASSIVRLENTEAFF.

This rearrangement joins TRBV27 to TRBJ2-7, with D possibly called TRBD1 or TRBD2 (5 bases each). Trimming left V 3 bases short and J 2 bases short, with 14 bases between. CDR3 size: 15 residues. Germline V gene lookup returns CDR1 MNHEY and CDR2 SMNVEV (reference sequence). The CDR3 DNA reads as TGTGCCAGCAGTTTGATCGGGACGTCAGCCTACGAGCAGTACTTC. Encoded protein: CASSLIGTSAYEQYF.

Only one count was recorded for this clone. The V and J genes are TRBV30 and TRBJ1-6; no clear D gene. This CDR3 spans 14 amino acids. Germline CDR1 is GTSNPN and CDR2 is SVGIG (reference sequence). The V end was cut by 0 bases, the J end by 13 bases, with 16 bases between. The CDR3 is CAWSVDSALGPLHF. CDR3 DNA sequence: TGTGCCTGGAGTGTAGACTCGGCTCTGGGGCCCCTCCACTTT.

This clone was seen just once. This chain joins TRBV29-1 and TRBJ1-2; D gene uncertain. Looked up from germline, CDR1 is SQVTM and CDR2 is ANQGSEA. The CDR3 extends over 12 amino acids. Between the trimmed V and J ends, which lost 2 bases and 0 bases, there was a span of 4 bases. CDR3 region: CSVESANYGYTF. The DNA of the CDR3 is TGCAGCGTTGAATCCGCTAACTATGGCTACACCTTC.

In its sample, this clone was seen once. V is TRBV30 and J is TRBJ1-1; D is ambiguous. V lost 4 bases and J lost 0, with 9 bases in between. The CDR3 has 13 amino acids. Germline values: CDR1 GTSNPN, CDR2 SVGIG (reference sequence). Written as DNA, the CDR3 is TGTGCCTGGACACGGGCATTGAACACTGAAGCTTTCTTT. Its translation is CAWTRALNTEAFF.

This clone was observed a handful of times. This rearrangement joins TRBV6-6 to TRBJ2-3, with 11 bases aligning to TRBD2. The CDR3 is made up of 16 amino acids. The V gene end was trimmed by 8 bases and the J gene end by 0 bases; junction bases not matched to a gene: 7. Germline V CDR1 and CDR2: MNHNY, SVGAGI (reference sequence). CDR3 region: CASSGLAGASTDTQYF. DNA of the CDR3: TGTGCCAGCTCCGGACTAGCGGGTGCCAGCACAGATACGCAGTATTTT.

The J gene is TRBJ1-5, the V gene TRBV11-2, with D perhaps TRBD1 (6 bases). V was pared by 5 bases and J by 1 base, with 9 bases between. The germline CDR1 and CDR2 sequences are SGHAT and FQNNGV. The CDR3 has 14 amino acids. The CDR3 is CASSTGQSNQPQHF. Here the CDR3 DNA reads TGTGCCAGCAGCACTGGACAGAGCAATCAGCCCCAGCATTTT.

J is TRBJ1-1 and V is TRBV30; no reliable D call. The germline V and J ends were trimmed by 2 bases and 8 bases, with 12 bases remaining between them. Germline assignment: CDR1 GTSNPN and CDR2 SVGIG (reference sequence). The CDR3 extends over 12 amino acids. The CDR3 loop is CAWSRGSREAFF. CDR3 nucleotides: TGTGCCTGGAGTCGGGGTTCGCGGGAAGCTTTCTTT.

The CDR3 region is CASSLRETQYF. CDR3 sequence (DNA): TGTGCCAGCAGCTTGAGAGAGACCCAGTACTTC. V gene TRBV5-4 combines with J gene TRBJ2-5; D is unclear. CDR3 length: 11 residues. Germline V lookup: CDR1 SGHNT, CDR2 YYREEE (reference sequence). Trimming pared 1 base from V and 4 bases from J, leaving 2 bases between.

The chain couples TRBV4-3 to TRBJ2-7; D gene ambiguous. The CDR3 consists of 14 residues. V shed 0 bases and J shed 2 bases, with 8 bases lying between them. Per the germline V gene, CDR1 is LGHNA and CDR2 is YSLEER. The CDR3 DNA follows: TGCGCCAGCAGCCAAGATATGACAACCTACGAGCAGTACTTC. This gives the protein CASSQDMTTYEQYF.

DNA of the CDR3: TGTGCCAGCAACCCCGACAGGTTTAATTCACCCCTCCACTTT. Protein product: CASNPDRFNSPLHF. V gene TRBV11-2 combines with J gene TRBJ1-6; D perhaps matches TRBD1 (6 bases). CDR3 length: 14 residues. V lost 7 bases and J lost 6, with 13 bases in between. Germline V lookup: CDR1 SGHAT, CDR2 FQNNGV.

CDR3 nucleotides: TGCAGCGTTGGTGCGAGAATCAACTATGGCTACACCTTC. Amino acids: CSVGARINYGYTF. The rearrangement links TRBV29-1 to TRBJ1-2; no firm D call. Germline CDR1 reads SQVTM; CDR2 reads ANQGSEA. Trimming shortened V by 4 bases and J by 2 bases, and 11 bases separated the two germline ends. The CDR3 length is 13 residues.

The V gene is TRBV7-2, the J gene TRBJ1-2, with TRBD1 identical over 8 bases. In germline, CDR1 is SGHTA, CDR2 FQGNSA. There are 14 residues in the CDR3. Trimming removed 2 bases from V and 3 bases from J; junction bases left unmatched: 2. The DNA of the CDR3 is TGTGCCAGCAGCTTACAACAGGGGGACTATGGCTACACCTTC. It translates to CASSLQQGDYGYTF.

The chain joins TRBV5-1 to TRBJ2-7; a possible D gene is TRBD2 (5 bases). Per germline, CDR1 SGHRS and CDR2 YFSETQ. V was shortened by 6 bases and J by 6 bases, with 13 bases between the two germline ends. The CDR3 length is 12 residues. Here the CDR3 DNA reads TGCGCCAGCATCGGGTCGGGGAGCGAGCAGTACTTC. Amino acids: CASIGSGSEQYF.

This rearrangement joins TRBV25-1 to TRBJ2-7; 8 bases align to TRBD2. The V gene end was trimmed by 4 bases and the J gene end by 9 bases; junction bases not matched to a gene: 11. From germline, CDR1 is MGHDK and CDR2 SYGVNS. This CDR3 has 14 residues. In DNA form, the CDR3 reads TGTGCCAGCAGTGGTAGCGGGGAGCGGGGTCGGCAGTACTTC. Its protein product is CASSGSGERGRQYF.

The V call is TRBV2, the J call TRBJ1-4; D not resolved. Germline CDR1 SNHLY, CDR2 FYNNEI. Trimming took off 8 bases at V and 8 bases at J, with 15 bases between the two ends. CDR3 length: 13 residues. CDR3 protein: CASGAEVKEKLFF. The CDR3 region has the DNA TGTGCCAGCGGTGCAGAAGTTAAGGAAAAACTGTTTTTT.

The chain joins TRBV5-1 to TRBJ2-2, with D possibly TRBD1 on 5 matching bases. The V and J ends lost 7 bases and 3 bases respectively, with 10 bases between them. This CDR3 is 13 amino acids long. The germline CDR1 and CDR2 sequences are SGHRS and YFSETQ. Here the CDR3 reads CASGQGDTGELFF. The DNA for the CDR3 is TGCGCCAGCGGTCAGGGCGACACCGGGGAGCTGTTTTTT.

The chain uses TRBV30 and TRBJ2-3; D might be TRBD1 (5 bases). Germline loops: CDR1 GTSNPN, CDR2 SVGIG (reference sequence). The CDR3 is made up of 13 amino acids. V lost 3 bases, J lost 5 bases, and 12 bases lay in between. The CDR3, as DNA: TGTGCCTGGAGGACAGCAGGCGTAGATACGCAGTATTTT. Translating it yields CAWRTAGVDTQYF.

The chain employs TRBV29-1 and TRBJ2-7; D remains ambiguous. Germline assignment: CDR1 SQVTM and CDR2 ANQGSEA. CDR3 length: 11 residues. The ends were cut back, 5 bases at V and 3 bases at J, with 8 bases in the middle. CDR3: CSVLLSYEQYF. CDR3 DNA: TGCAGCGTTCTCCTCAGCTACGAGCAGTACTTC.

The genes are TRBV15 and TRBJ1-2, with a possible D match to TRBD1 (6 bases). V was pared by 0 bases and J by 6 bases, with 11 bases between. Germline V gene data show CDR1 as LNHNV and CDR2 as YYDKDF (reference sequence). This CDR3 has 14 residues. The CDR3 here is CATSRDRAGDGYTF. The CDR3 DNA reads as TGTGCCACCAGCAGAGATAGGGCAGGGGATGGCTACACCTTC.

This clone came up a few times. The chain employs TRBV27 and TRBJ1-1, with 7 bases identical to TRBD1. This CDR3 has 14 residues. V gave up 4 bases and J gave up 3 bases; unmatched junction bases: 5. From germline, CDR1 is MNHEY and CDR2 SMNVEV (reference sequence). The CDR3 region has the DNA TGTGCCAGCAGTTCCGGAGACAGGGACACTGAAGCTTTCTTT. Protein product: CASSSGDRDTEAFF.

The chain employs TRBV4-3 and TRBJ1-4; D is ambiguous. Deletions cut 0 bases from V and 3 bases from J, with 5 bases between. The CDR3 has 14 amino acids. Per the germline V gene, CDR1 is LGHNA and CDR2 is YSLEER. CDR3 residues: CASSQEGANEKLFF. In DNA, the CDR3 is TGCGCCAGCAGCCAAGAAGGTGCTAATGAAAAACTGTTTTTT.